The TCR beta chain described here comes from a study of a mutant IDH1 vaccine in newly diagnosed glioma. Study information: The treated population exhibited a male proportion of roughly 60%, a female proportion of roughly 40%, and a mean age of about 40 years. Held at week 35, visit V12 was the safety follow-up, and visit V13 followed at week 47. Most patients had received both radiotherapy and temozolomide, the prior options being radiotherapy, temozolomide, or both.

Assay: immunoSEQ multiplex PCR; the TCRdb copy retains only in-frame clones and omits some. Among tens of thousands of clones listed, roughly four fifths were seen once. The V segment lost 4 bases and the J segment 5 bases; nucleotides outside the gene matches: 9. This CDR3 spans 15 amino acids. Germline V gene data show CDR1 as SNHLY and CDR2 as FYNNEI. As concerns this clone: The antigen remains unidentified.

Time point in this sample: week 47, end of study. What each vaccine dose contained was 300 ug of mutant IDH1 20-mer peptide, accompanied by topical imiquimod. This material consisted of PBMCs, taken from a glioma patient whose treatment included an IDH1 peptide vaccine. This clonotype was obtained from a man aged 25-40 years with glioma. The V and J genes are TRBV2 and TRBJ1-1, with 8 positions matching TRBD1. CDR3 sequence (DNA): TGTGCCAGCAGTGCTTCCCAGGGGGCGGGTACTGAAGCTTTCTTT. Encoded protein: CASSASQGAGTEAFF.